This TCR beta chain is from a study of control samples from healthy donors and cancer patients. This table comes from immunoSEQ multiplex PCR, and its TCRdb copy is limited to in-frame clones, with some not included. This table holds approximately 140,000 clones, over 85% found once. The sequence derives from a man aged 18 to 30 in good health. Sequenced input: blood.

CDR3: CASSIGWAGDTGELFF. In DNA form, the CDR3 reads TGTGCCAGTAGTATCGGGTGGGCAGGGGACACCGGGGAGCTGTTTTTT. This chain joins TRBV19 and TRBJ2-2, with D maybe TRBD1 (6 bases). CDR3 length: 16 amino acids. Looked up from germline, CDR1 is LNHDA and CDR2 is SQIVND (reference sequence). Deletions cut 3 bases from V and 3 bases from J, with 14 bases between.